Listed here are 15 T cell receptor beta chains from one sample, sequenced in a study of CXCR3-negative and CXCR3-positive naive CD8 T cells. In preparing the TRB cDNA libraries, 5' RACE with UMI labels was used. No DNA is given; TCRdb re-called the 5' RACE reads and lists each CDR3 protein once. The sample has around 140,000 distinct CDR3 sequences. Sequenced: naive CXCR3- CD8+ T cells from blood. As for subset: CD45RO-CCR7+CD27+CD95- naive CD8+ T cells lacking CXCR3 (TNR3-). The receptors here all came from a human donor in good health. Some clones in this sample may be carry-over from other donors' samples.

The chain has TRBV10-3 and TRBJ2-2; no DNA is available, so the TRBD1 call from TCRdb remains unchecked. Germline CDR1 and CDR2: ENHRY and SYGVKD. There are 16 residues in the CDR3. CDR3 amino acids: CAISEPGQGYTGELFF.

This chain joins TRBV25-1 and TRBJ2-1; TCRdb selects TRBD1, and the lack of DNA leaves this call unchecked. CDR3 length: 13 amino acids. Germline CDR1 and CDR2: MGHDK and SYGVNS. CDR3 region: CASSESRVNEQFF.

CDR3 residues: CSALESSYEQYF. The chain links TRBV20-1 to TRBJ2-7. The CDR3 has 12 amino acids. The germline V gene encodes CDR1 DFQATT and CDR2 SNEGSKA (reference sequence).

The rearrangement uses TRBV20-1 and TRBJ2-7; TCRdb names TRBD2, which stays unverified in the absence of DNA. Germline assignment: CDR1 DFQATT and CDR2 SNEGSKA (reference sequence). This CDR3 has 16 amino acids. This CDR3 is CSATSPRLAGVGEQYF.

The V gene is TRBV5-5, the J gene TRBJ2-7; the D call of TRBD1 rests on TCRdb alone, since no DNA is present to check it. CDR3 length equals 16 residues. Germline lookup yields CDR1 SGHKS and CDR2 YYEKEE (reference sequence). The CDR3 is CASSQMDSYSIYEQYF.

This chain links TRBV28 with TRBJ2-1; TCRdb designates TRBD1, a call that cannot be tested without DNA. In germline, CDR1 is MDHEN, CDR2 SYDVKM. The CDR3 is made up of 16 amino acids. CDR3 protein: CASSHSVQGYYNEQFF.

The chain uses TRBV5-1 and TRBJ1-1. CDR1 and CDR2 from the germline V gene are SGHRS and YFSETQ. CDR3 length: 12 amino acids. The CDR3 loop reads CASSGGNTEAFF. Full variable domain (outside the CDR3, taken from reference TRBV5-1 and TRBJ1-1): KAGVTQTPRYLIKTRGQQVTLSCSPISGHRSVSWYQQTPGQGLQFLFEYFSETQRNKGNFPGRFSGRQFSNSRSEMNVSTLELGDSALYLCASSGGNTEAFFGQGTRLTVV.

The rearrangement links TRBV2 to TRBJ2-3; TCRdb outputs TRBD1, but without DNA this stays unchecked. Germline V gives CDR1 SNHLY, CDR2 FYNNEI. The CDR3 length is 19 residues. CDR3 protein: CASSEQRQGLSLQGDTQYF.

The chain recombines TRBV29-1 with TRBJ1-1; without DNA, the TCRdb call of TRBD1 cannot be checked. This CDR3 has 14 amino acids. Germline values: CDR1 SQVTM, CDR2 ANQGSEA. This CDR3 is CSATQGIMNNEAFF.

This chain connects TRBV2 to TRBJ2-1. CDR1 and CDR2 (germline): SNHLY, FYNNEI. The CDR3 runs 14 residues. CDR3 region: CASSDTFTVYEQFF.

The rearrangement links TRBV29-1 to TRBJ2-7. Germline CDR1 is SQVTM and CDR2 is ANQGSEA. This CDR3 has 13 amino acids. CDR3 residues: CSVVGQGSYEQYF.

J is TRBJ1-1 and V is TRBV5-1. The germline gives CDR1 SGHRS, CDR2 YFSETQ. The CDR3 length is 13 residues. CDR3 protein: CASSLVGSTEAFF.

The V call is TRBV24-1, the J call TRBJ2-1. Looked up from germline, CDR1 is KGHDR and CDR2 is SFDVKD. This CDR3 is 14 amino acids long. CDR3 loop: CATSDFMADNEQFF.

V is TRBV29-1 and J is TRBJ1-1. This CDR3 has 13 amino acids. Germline V gene lookup returns CDR1 SQVTM and CDR2 ANQGSEA. This CDR3 is CSVGRGKNTEAFF.

The gene calls are TRBV29-1 and TRBJ2-1; checking the TCRdb D call of TRBD2 is not possible without DNA. Per the germline V gene, CDR1 is SQVTM and CDR2 is ANQGSEA. This CDR3 spans 13 amino acids. CDR3 residues: CSVLLAGNNEQFF.